Shown below are 10 T cell receptor beta chains from a single sample sequenced in a study of blood T cell repertoires in COVID-19. Sequenced by immunoSEQ multiplex PCR; TCRdb stores in-frame clones only, minus some. The sample comprises roughly 410,000 clones, approximately 90% of which are singletons, and roughly 1.6% rests with the top ten. Sample: peripheral blood. The receptors were gathered from a woman aged 40 to 49 with COVID-19, enrolled during active disease.

This clone showed up just once. The chain joins TRBV6-5 to TRBJ1-5; 7 bases align to TRBD1. This CDR3 spans 16 amino acids. Trimming removed 4 bases from V and 4 bases from J; junction bases left unmatched: 10. CDR1 is MNHEY and CDR2 is SVGAGI in the germline V gene. In DNA, the CDR3 is TGTGCCAGCAGTTCCCGATACAGGGGCGCAAATCAGCCCCAGCATTTT. It encodes CASSSRYRGANQPQHF.

The chain joins TRBV27 to TRBJ2-1; maybe TRBD2 (5 bases). The CDR3 covers 14 residues. The V end was cut by 9 bases, the J end by 0 bases, with 12 bases between. Germline V gene sequence: CDR1 MNHEY, CDR2 SMNVEV (reference sequence). CDR3 amino acids: CASWLSASYNEQFF. Here the CDR3 DNA reads TGTGCCAGTTGGCTTAGCGCCTCCTACAATGAGCAGTTCTTC.

This chain's CDR3 is CASSLEGQGNQPQHF. The CDR3 DNA follows: TGTGCCAGCAGCTTAGAGGGACAGGGGAATCAGCCCCAGCATTTT. The chain combines TRBV7-8 with TRBJ1-5; 10 bases are a match to TRBD1. Germline V gene data show CDR1 as SGHVS and CDR2 as FQNEAQ. The CDR3 runs 15 residues. The V gene end was trimmed by 1 base and the J gene end by 4 bases; junction bases not matched to a gene: 1.

The gene calls are TRBV15 and TRBJ2-7; 16 positions agree with TRBD2. The CDR3 spans 21 residues. Germline CDR1 and CDR2: LNHNV and YYDKDF (reference sequence). V trimming: 3 bases; J trimming: 5 bases; junction bases outside the gene matches: 19. The CDR3 here is CATSRLGSGTSGRATPHEQYF. Here the CDR3 DNA reads TGTGCCACCAGCAGGCTCGGGAGCGGGACTAGCGGGAGGGCCACCCCCCACGAGCAGTACTTC.

This chain uses TRBV9 with TRBJ2-2; D not resolved. Trimming stripped 0 bases from V and 3 bases from J, with 3 bases between. The germline CDR1 and CDR2 sequences are SGDLS and YYNGEE. This CDR3 has 13 amino acids. In DNA form, the CDR3 reads TGTGCCAGCAGCGTAGCTTACACCGGGGAGCTGTTTTTT. Translating gives CASSVAYTGELFF.

This clone was detected only once. The chain is built from TRBV28 and TRBJ2-2; the match to TRBD1 covers 9 bases. V gave up 5 bases and J gave up 6 bases; unmatched junction bases: 10. Germline CDR1 is MDHEN and CDR2 is SYDVKM. The CDR3 has 16 residues. The CDR3 loop is CASSPGQGRVPGELFF. The CDR3 DNA follows: TGTGCCAGCAGTCCGGGACAGGGAAGGGTACCCGGGGAGCTGTTTTTT. The full variable domain, in which reference TRBV28 and TRBJ2-2 provide the parts outside the CDR3, is DVKVTQSSRYLVKRTGEKVFLECVQDMDHENMFWYRQDPGLGLRLIYFSYDVKMKEKGDIPEGYSVSREKKERFSLILESASTNQTSMYLCASSPGQGRVPGELFFGEGSRLTVL.

The chain is built from TRBV29-1 and TRBJ2-1; 15 positions agree with TRBD2. V shed 3 bases, J shed 0 bases, and the junction held 12 bases outside the gene matches. Per the germline V gene, CDR1 is SQVTM and CDR2 is ANQGSEA. This CDR3 region has 20 residues. This CDR3 is CSVDRTGTSGGTSSYNEQFF. The CDR3 DNA reads TGCAGCGTTGATCGCACCGGGACTAGCGGGGGGACGAGCTCCTACAATGAGCAGTTCTTC.

This clone was recorded a few times. The chain links TRBV9 to TRBJ1-5; maybe TRBD1 (6 bases). The V end was cut by 5 bases, the J end by 0 bases, with 12 bases between. The CDR3 covers 15 residues. Germline assignment: CDR1 SGDLS and CDR2 YYNGEE. CDR3 protein: CASSSLGASNQPQHF. CDR3 in DNA: TGTGCCAGCAGTTCCCTGGGGGCTAGCAATCAGCCCCAGCATTTT.

The chain combines TRBV2 with TRBJ2-7; TRBD1 matches at 7 bases. Germline V gene data show CDR1 as SNHLY and CDR2 as FYNNEI. This CDR3 has 14 amino acids. With 11 bases clipped from V and 4 bases from J, the junction kept 14 bases outside the gene matches. CDR3 residues: CACHYDREQYEQYF. For the CDR3, the DNA is TGTGCCTGTCATTACGACAGGGAGCAATACGAGCAGTACTTC.

The rearrangement uses TRBV7-2 and TRBJ2-1, with D unclear. The ends were cut back, 6 bases at V and 9 bases at J, with 21 bases in the middle. The CDR3 runs to 15 residues. CDR1 SGHTA and CDR2 FQGNSA come from the germline V gene. CDR3 DNA: TGTGCCAGCAGGAAACAGAGCCGCTGGGTAGGTGAGCAGTTCTTC. This codes for CASRKQSRWVGEQFF.